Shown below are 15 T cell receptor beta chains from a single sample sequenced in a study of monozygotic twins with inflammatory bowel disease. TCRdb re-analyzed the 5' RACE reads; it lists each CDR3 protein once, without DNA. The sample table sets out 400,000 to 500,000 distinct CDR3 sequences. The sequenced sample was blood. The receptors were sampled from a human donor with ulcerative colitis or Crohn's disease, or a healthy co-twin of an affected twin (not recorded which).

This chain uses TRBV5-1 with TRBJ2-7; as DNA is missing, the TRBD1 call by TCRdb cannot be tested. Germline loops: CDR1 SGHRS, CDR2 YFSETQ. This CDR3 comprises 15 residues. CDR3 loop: CASSRGQGITYEQYF.

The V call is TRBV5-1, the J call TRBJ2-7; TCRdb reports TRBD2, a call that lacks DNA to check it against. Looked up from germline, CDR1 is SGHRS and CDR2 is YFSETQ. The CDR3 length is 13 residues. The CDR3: CASSLNEGYEQYF.

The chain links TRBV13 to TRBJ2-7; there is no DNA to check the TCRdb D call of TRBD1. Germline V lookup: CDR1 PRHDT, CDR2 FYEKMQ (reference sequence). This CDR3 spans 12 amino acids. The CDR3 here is CASSNGILEQYF.

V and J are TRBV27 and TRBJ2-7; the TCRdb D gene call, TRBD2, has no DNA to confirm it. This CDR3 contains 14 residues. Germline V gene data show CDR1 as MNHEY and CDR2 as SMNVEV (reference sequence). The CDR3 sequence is CASSQTSGAYEQYF.

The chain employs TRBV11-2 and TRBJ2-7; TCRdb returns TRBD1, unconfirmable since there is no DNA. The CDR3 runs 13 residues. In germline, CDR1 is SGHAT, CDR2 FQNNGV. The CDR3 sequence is CASSFSTDYEQYF.

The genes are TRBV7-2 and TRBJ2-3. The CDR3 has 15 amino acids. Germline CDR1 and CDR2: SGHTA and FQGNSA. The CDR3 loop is CASSLALERTDTQYF.

CDR3 protein: CSAPTSGSANEQFF. This sequence joins TRBV20-1 and TRBJ2-1; TCRdb reports TRBD2, a call that lacks DNA to check it against. CDR1 and CDR2 from the germline V gene are DFQATT and SNEGSKA (reference sequence). This CDR3 has 14 amino acids.

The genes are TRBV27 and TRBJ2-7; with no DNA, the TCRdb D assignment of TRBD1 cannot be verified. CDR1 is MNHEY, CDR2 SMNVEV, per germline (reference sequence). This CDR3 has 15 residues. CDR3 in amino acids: CASSPDRGETYEQYF.

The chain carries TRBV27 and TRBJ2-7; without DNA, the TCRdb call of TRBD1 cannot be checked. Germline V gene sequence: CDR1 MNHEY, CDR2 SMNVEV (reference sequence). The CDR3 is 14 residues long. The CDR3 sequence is CASSFGDRGYEQYF.

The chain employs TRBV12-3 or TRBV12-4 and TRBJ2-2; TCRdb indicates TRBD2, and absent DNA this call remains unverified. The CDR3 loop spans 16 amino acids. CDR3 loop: CASPVSGGETAGELFF.

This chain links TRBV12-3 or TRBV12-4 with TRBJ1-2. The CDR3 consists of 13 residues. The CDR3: CASSGPSNYGYTF.

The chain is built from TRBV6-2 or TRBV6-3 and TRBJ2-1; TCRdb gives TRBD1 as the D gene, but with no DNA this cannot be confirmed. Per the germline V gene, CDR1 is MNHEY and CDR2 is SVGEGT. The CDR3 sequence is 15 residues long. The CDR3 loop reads CASSGQRAVADEQFF.

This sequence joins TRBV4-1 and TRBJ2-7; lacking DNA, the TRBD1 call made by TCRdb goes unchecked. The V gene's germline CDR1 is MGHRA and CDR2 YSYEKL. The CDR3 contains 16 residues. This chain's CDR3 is CASSQEVGGYGYEQYF.

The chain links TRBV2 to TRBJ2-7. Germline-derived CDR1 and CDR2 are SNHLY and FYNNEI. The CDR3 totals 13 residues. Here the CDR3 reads CASRVDSSGEQYF.

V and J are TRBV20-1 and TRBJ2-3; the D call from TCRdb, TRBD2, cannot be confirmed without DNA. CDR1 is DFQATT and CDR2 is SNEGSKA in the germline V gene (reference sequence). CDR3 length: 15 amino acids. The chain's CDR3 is CSARPLGGGSDTQYF.